This TCR beta chain is drawn from a study of control samples from healthy donors and cancer patients. The germline gives CDR1 SGHRS, CDR2 YFSETQ. This CDR3 comprises 15 residues. Trimming pared 4 bases from V and 0 bases from J, leaving 11 bases between. Sequencing was performed with immunoSEQ multiplex PCR; in TCRdb, only in-frame clones are kept and a portion is missing. The profile shows some 58,000 clones, around 87% of them singletons. This sequence was found in a woman aged 55-75 years with lung cancer. The V call is TRBV5-1, the J call TRBJ2-1; D may correspond to TRBD1 or TRBD2 (6 bases each). The sequencing sample was made of PBMCs. The CDR3 DNA reads as TGCGCCAGCAGCCAAGGGGGAGGCTCCTACAATGAGCAGTTCTTC. Translating gives CASSQGGGSYNEQFF.